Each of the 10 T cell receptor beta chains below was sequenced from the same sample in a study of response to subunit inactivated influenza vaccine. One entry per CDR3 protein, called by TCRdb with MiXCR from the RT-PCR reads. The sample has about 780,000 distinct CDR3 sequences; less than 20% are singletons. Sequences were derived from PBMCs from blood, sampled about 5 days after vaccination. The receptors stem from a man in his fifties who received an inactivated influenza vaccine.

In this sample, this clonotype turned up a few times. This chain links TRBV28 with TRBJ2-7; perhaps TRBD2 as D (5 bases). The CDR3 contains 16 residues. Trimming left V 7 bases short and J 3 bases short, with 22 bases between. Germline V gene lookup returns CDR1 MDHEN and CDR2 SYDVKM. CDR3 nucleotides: TGTGCCAGCACCTTGGCTCAAGGGAGAGGCTTCTACGAGCAGTACTTC. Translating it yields CASTLAQGRGFYEQYF.

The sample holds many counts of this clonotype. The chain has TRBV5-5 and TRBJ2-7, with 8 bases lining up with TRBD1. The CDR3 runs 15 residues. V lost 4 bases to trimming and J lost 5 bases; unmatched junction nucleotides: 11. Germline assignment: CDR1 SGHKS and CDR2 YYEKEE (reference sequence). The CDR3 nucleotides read TGTGCCAGCAGCCTTGGACAGGGTGCCTTCAACGAGCAGTACTTC. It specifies CASSLGQGAFNEQYF. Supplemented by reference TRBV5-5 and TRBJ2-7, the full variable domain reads DAGVTQSPTHLIKTRGQQVTLRCSPISGHKSVSWYQQVLGQGPQFIFQYYEKEERGRGNFPDRFSARQFPNYSSELNVNALLLGDSALYLCASSLGQGAFNEQYFGPGTRLTVT.

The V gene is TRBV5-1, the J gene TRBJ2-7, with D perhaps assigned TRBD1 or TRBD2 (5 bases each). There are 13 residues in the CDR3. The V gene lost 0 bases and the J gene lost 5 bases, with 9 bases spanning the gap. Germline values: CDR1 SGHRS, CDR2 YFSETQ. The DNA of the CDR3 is TGCGCCAGCAGCTTGGCGGTGGGGGACGAGCAGTACTTC. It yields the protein CASSLAVGDEQYF.

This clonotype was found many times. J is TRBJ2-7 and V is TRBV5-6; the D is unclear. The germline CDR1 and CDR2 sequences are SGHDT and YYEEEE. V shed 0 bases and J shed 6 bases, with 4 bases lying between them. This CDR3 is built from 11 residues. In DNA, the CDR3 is TGTGCCAGCAGCTTGGAAATCGAGCAGTACTTC. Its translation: CASSLEIEQYF.

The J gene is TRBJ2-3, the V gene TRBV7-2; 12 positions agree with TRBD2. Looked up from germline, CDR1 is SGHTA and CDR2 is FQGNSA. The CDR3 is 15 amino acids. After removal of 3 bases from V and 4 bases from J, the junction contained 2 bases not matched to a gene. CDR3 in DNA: TGTGCCAGCAGCTTTCTAGCGGGGGGGGCAGATACGCAGTATTTT. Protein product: CASSFLAGGADTQYF. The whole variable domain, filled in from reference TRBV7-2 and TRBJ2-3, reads GAGVSQSPSNKVTEKGKDVELRCDPISGHTALYWYRQSLGQGLEFLIYFQGNSAPDKSGLPSDRFSAERTGGSVSTLTIQRTQQEDSAVYLCASSFLAGGADTQYFGPGTRLTVL.

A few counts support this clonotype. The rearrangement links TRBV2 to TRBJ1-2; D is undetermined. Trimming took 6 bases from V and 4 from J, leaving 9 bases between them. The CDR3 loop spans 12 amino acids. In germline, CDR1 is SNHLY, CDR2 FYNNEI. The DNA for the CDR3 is TGTGCCAGCAGGGACTATAGCTATGGCTACACCTTC. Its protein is CASRDYSYGYTF.

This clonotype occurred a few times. This CDR3 reads CSARETSRGTQYF. The CDR3 nucleotides are TGCAGTGCTAGAGAGACCTCCAGGGGTACGCAGTATTTT. The genes are TRBV20-1 and TRBJ2-3, with D perhaps matching TRBD1 (6 bases). Trimming took 0 bases from V and 8 from J, leaving 12 bases between them. Germline V CDR1 and CDR2: DFQATT, SNEGSKA (reference sequence). There are 13 residues in the CDR3.

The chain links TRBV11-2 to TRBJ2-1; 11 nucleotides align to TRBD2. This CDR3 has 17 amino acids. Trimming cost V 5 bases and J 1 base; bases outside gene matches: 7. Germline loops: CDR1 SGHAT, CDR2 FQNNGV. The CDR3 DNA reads TGTGCCAGCAGCCCTTATCCTAGCGGGAGGTCCTACAATGAGCAGTTCTTC. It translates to CASSPYPSGRSYNEQFF.

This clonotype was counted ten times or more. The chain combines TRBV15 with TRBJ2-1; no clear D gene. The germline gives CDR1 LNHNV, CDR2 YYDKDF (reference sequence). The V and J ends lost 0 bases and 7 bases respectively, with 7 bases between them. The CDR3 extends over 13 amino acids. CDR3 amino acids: CATSRDPNNEQFF. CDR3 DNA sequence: TGTGCCACCAGCAGAGACCCTAATAATGAGCAGTTCTTC.

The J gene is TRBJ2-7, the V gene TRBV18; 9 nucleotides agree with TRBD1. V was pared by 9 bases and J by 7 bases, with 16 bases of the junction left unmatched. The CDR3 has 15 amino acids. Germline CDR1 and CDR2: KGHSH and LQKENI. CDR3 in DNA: TGTGCCAGTTCCCCGGGACAGGGTCCTACGTTGGAGCAGTACTTC. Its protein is CASSPGQGPTLEQYF.